The clone carrying this T cell receptor (beta chain) was seen at least ten times. The antigen is unknown. CDR3 size: 13 residues. Trimming took 1 base from V and 2 from J, leaving 6 bases between them. The source of the sample is a study of T cells in Graves' hyperthyroidism and ophthalmopathy. Whole-study results and caveats: Most thyroid clonotypes that were expanded above 0.001 also turned up in blood. Classification by a 13 V-J model distinguished ophthalmopathy from stable hyperthyroidism.

Amplification of TCR beta CDR3 regions was performed using RNA transcripts as template. Using the HTBI primer set, a first-round RT-PCR was run on the TCR CDR3. A single record per CDR3 protein comes from TCRdb applying MiXCR to the multiplex PCR reads. This sample has around 240,000 distinct CDR3 sequences, with roughly 17% found just once. The V gene is TRBV12-3 or TRBV12-4, the J gene TRBJ2-7; D is undetermined. The sequenced sample consisted of blood. The source is a woman between 18 and 29 years old with Graves' ophthalmopathy. CDR3 region: CASSLDSTYEQYF. CDR3 sequence (DNA): TGTGCCAGCAGTTTAGACAGCACCTACGAGCAGTACTTC.